This T cell receptor beta chain derives from a study of T-cell memory formation after mild COVID-19. Study-level points and caveats: In second-wave clones peaking day 37, SARS-CoV-2 specificity remained unconfirmed.

A remark on this clonotype: What it recognizes is unknown.

Each CDR3 protein is one row after TCRdb ran MiXCR on the 5' RACE reads. This sample has approximately 430,000 distinct CDR3 sequences, with less than 25% found just once. Germline CDR1 reads DFQATT; CDR2 reads SNEGSKA (reference sequence). V was shortened by 0 bases and J by 2 bases, with 14 bases between the two germline ends. This CDR3 is built from 16 residues. The V call is TRBV20-1, the J call TRBJ1-5; perhaps TRBD1 as D (6 bases). The sequenced material came from PBMCs or a T cell subset sorted from them (not recorded which). This clonotype was obtained from an adult woman who had mild COVID-19 (a few samples of this study predate the infection). Cell type and time point are not known. Written as DNA, the CDR3 is TGCAGTGCTAGAGATGAGGGGGTGTTTGGCAATCAGCCCCAGCATTTT. It encodes CSARDEGVFGNQPQHF.